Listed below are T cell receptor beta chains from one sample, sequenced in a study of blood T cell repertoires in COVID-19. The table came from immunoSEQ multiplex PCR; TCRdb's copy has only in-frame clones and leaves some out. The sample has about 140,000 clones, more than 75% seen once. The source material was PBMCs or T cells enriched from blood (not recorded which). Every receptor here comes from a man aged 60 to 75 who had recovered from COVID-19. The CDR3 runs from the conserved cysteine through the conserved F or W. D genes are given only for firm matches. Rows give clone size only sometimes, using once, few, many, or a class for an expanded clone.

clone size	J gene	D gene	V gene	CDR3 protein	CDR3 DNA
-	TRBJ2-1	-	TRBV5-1	CASSHRQVSSYNEQFF	TGCGCCAGCAGCCACCGACAGGTTAGCTCCTACAATGAGCAGTTCTTC
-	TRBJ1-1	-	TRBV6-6	CASSRQTDEAFF	TGTGCCAGCAGTAGACAGACCGATGAAGCTTTCTTT
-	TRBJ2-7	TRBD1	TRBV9	CASSGRDRVEQYF	TGTGCCAGCAGCGGACGGGACAGGGTCGAGCAGTACTTC
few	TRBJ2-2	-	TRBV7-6	CASSPTGGSFTGELFF	TGTGCCAGCAGCCCAACGGGTGGCAGTTTCACCGGGGAGCTGTTTTTT
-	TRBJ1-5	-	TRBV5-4	CASSLGAGQPQHF	TGTGCCAGCAGCCTGGGAGCGGGGCAGCCCCAGCATTTT
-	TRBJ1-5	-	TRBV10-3	CATEASGGNQPQHF	TGTGCCACCGAGGCCTCGGGGGGCAATCAGCCCCAGCATTTT
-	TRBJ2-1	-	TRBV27	CASSLGLNRYNEQFF	TGTGCCAGCAGTTTGGGTTTAAACAGATACAATGAGCAGTTCTTC
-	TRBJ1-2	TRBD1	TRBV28	CASGQTGDGYTF	TGTGCCAGCGGCCAGACAGGGGATGGCTACACCTTC
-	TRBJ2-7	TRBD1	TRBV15	CATSLYRGREQYF	TGTGCCACCAGCCTATACAGGGGGAGGGAGCAGTACTTC
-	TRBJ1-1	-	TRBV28	CASSLGQANTEAFF	TGTGCCAGCAGTTTAGGGCAGGCCAACACTGAAGCTTTCTTT
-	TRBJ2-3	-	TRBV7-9	CASSPFTGVLVGDTQYF	TGTGCCAGCAGCCCTTTTACGGGAGTCCTGGTTGGAGATACGCAGTATTTT
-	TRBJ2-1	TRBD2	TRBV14	CASSRQLAENEQFF	TGTGCCAGCAGCCGACAACTAGCGGAGAATGAGCAGTTCTTC
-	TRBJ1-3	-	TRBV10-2	CASSESGGGNTIYF	TGCGCCAGCAGTGAGTCCGGGGGAGGAAACACCATATATTTT
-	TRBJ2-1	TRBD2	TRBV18	CASSPPRTGGTEQFF	TGTGCCAGCTCACCACCGAGAACGGGGGGTACTGAGCAGTTCTTC
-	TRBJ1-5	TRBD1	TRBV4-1	CASSQFGTGGHQPQHF	TGCGCCAGCAGCCAATTCGGGACAGGGGGTCATCAGCCCCAGCATTTT
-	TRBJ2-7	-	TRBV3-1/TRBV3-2	CASSQDLVGHEQYF	TGTGCCAGCAGCCAAGATTTAGTCGGTCACGAGCAGTACTTC
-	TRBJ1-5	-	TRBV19	CASSIVRVRGGPLNQPQHF	TGTGCCAGTAGTATTGTCCGCGTCCGGGGGGGCCCCCTCAATCAGCCCCAGCATTTT
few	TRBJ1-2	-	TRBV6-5	CASRRPGGRGGYTF	TGTGCCAGCCGCCGACCCGGGGGGCGCGGTGGCTACACCTTC
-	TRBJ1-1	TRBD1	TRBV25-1	CASKQTGTGISNTEAFF	TGTGCCAGCAAGCAGACCGGGACAGGGATCTCGAACACTGAAGCTTTCTTT
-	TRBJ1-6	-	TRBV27	CASSSGGGPLHF	TGTGCCAGCAGTTCGGGTGGGGGGCCCCTCCACTTT
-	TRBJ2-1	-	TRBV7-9	CASRPQLANEQFF	TGTGCCAGCAGACCCCAATTAGCCAATGAGCAGTTCTTC
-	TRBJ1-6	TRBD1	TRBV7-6	CASSLAPLDRGRYSPLHF	TGTGCCAGCAGCTTAGCCCCCCTCGACAGGGGGCGGTATTCACCCCTCCACTTT
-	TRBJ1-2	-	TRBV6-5	CASSSGYNYGYTF	TGTGCCAGCAGTTCAGGGTATAACTATGGCTACACCTTC
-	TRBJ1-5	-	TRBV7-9	CASSLDRGNQPQHF	TGTGCCAGCAGCTTGGACAGAGGCAATCAGCCCCAGCATTTT
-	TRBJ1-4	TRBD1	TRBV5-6	CASSRQGAHEKLFF	TGTGCCAGCAGTCGACAGGGGGCGCATGAAAAACTGTTTTTT
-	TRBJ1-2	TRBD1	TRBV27	CASSDGAGTGLEYGYTF	TGTGCCAGCAGTGACGGCGCCGGGACAGGATTAGAGTATGGCTACACCTTC
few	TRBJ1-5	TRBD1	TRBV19	CASSTGQGNQPQHF	TGTGCCAGTAGTACGGGACAGGGAAATCAGCCCCAGCATTTT
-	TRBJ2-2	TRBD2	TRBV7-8	CASSSLAGGTGELFF	TGTGCCAGCAGCTCCCTAGCGGGAGGTACCGGGGAGCTGTTTTTT
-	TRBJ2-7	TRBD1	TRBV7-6	CASSLDRDSEQYF	TGTGCCAGCAGTTTAGACAGGGATAGCGAGCAGTACTTC